This record concerns one TCR beta chain sequence. Antigen unknown. The data belong to a study of Graves' ophthalmopathy and Graves' hyperthyroidism. Study-wide results and limits: Blood also harbored most expanded thyroid clonotypes above 0.001 frequency.

The germline CDR1 and CDR2 sequences are SGHVS and FQNEAQ. The CDR3 covers 18 residues. J gave up 4 bases and V 1 base, and 13 bases lay outside the gene matches. RNA transcripts served as template for amplifying TCR beta CDR3 sequences. In the first round, RT-PCR was carried out with HTBI primers, and a multiplex PCR formed the second round. TCRdb reprocessed the multiplex PCR reads with MiXCR, giving one entry per CDR3 protein. The sample lists 580,000 or so distinct CDR3 sequences; just under 40% were seen once. Participants with hyperthyroidism, aged 18 to 65, were newly diagnosed with under 2 months' duration. Establishment of the diagnosis relied upon clinical symptoms, serum thyroxine, TRAb, thyroid ultrasound and orbital computed tomography.

This TCR was sampled from an adult man with Graves' hyperthyroidism. Input material: peripheral blood or thyroid tissue (not recorded which). V is TRBV7-8 and J is TRBJ2-5; TRBD2 matches at 9 bases. The DNA for the CDR3 is TGTGCCAGCAGCTTAGTTGGTAGCGGGAGTCCCAAGGGAGAGACCCAGTACTTC. Translated, it gives CASSLVGSGSPKGETQYF.